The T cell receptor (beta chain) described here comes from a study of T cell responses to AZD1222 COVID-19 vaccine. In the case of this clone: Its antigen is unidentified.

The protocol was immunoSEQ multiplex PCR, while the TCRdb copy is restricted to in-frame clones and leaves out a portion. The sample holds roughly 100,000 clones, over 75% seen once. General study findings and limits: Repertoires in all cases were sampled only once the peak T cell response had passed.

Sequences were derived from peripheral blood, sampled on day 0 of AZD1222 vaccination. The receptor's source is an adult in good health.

The CDR3 reads CASSLGTDYGYTF. Written as DNA, the CDR3 is TGCGCCAGCAGCTTGGGGACCGACTATGGCTACACCTTC. The chain employs TRBV5-1 and TRBJ1-2; D unclear. Germline CDR1 and CDR2: SGHRS and YFSETQ. The CDR3 is 13 residues long. Trimming removed 0 bases from V and 3 bases from J, with 6 bases in between.